Listed below are T cell receptor beta chains from one sample, sequenced in a study of neurological immune-mediated disorders. TCRdb used MiXCR to reprocess the 5' RACE reads, holding one entry per CDR3 protein. This repertoire shows 65,000 to 75,000 distinct CDR3 sequences, approximately 4.6% found once; its top ten account for about 2.2%. Sequenced sample: PBMCs. The source of these receptors is a woman in her 70s with multiple sclerosis. The conserved cysteine and the conserved F or W are not part of the CDR3 here. For some rows the clone size is stated as once, few or many, or as a class when expanded; others skip it.

v_call: TRBV7-8; j_call: TRBJ2-5; clone_size: many; cdr3_aa: ASRRTSGSYGETQY
v_call: TRBV7-9; j_call: TRBJ1-5; clone_size: many; cdr3_aa: ASSLASPNQPQH
v_call: TRBV12-3/TRBV12-4; j_call: TRBJ1-5; clone_size: many; cdr3_aa: ASWVNSNQPQH
v_call: TRBV12-3/TRBV12-4; j_call: TRBJ1-1; clone_size: many; cdr3_aa: ASSLTGRGTEAF
v_call: TRBV12-3/TRBV12-4; j_call: TRBJ2-1; clone_size: many; cdr3_aa: ASRSTGYNEQF
v_call: TRBV5-1; j_call: TRBJ2-2; clone_size: many; cdr3_aa: ASSRDRATGELF
v_call: TRBV2; j_call: TRBJ2-3; clone_size: many; cdr3_aa: ASSVPESDTQY
v_call: TRBV5-1; j_call: TRBJ2-1; clone_size: many; cdr3_aa: ASSLAGAYNEQF
v_call: TRBV10-3; j_call: TRBJ2-3; clone_size: many; cdr3_aa: AISEPGKLTGTSTDTQY
v_call: TRBV20-1; j_call: TRBJ2-7; clone_size: many; cdr3_aa: SARDRIRSGSPHEQY
v_call: TRBV20-1; j_call: TRBJ2-7; clone_size: many; cdr3_aa: SLGKRGSSYEQY
v_call: TRBV4-2; j_call: TRBJ1-1; clone_size: many; cdr3_aa: ASSQDMNTEAF
v_call: TRBV3-1; j_call: TRBJ1-5; clone_size: many; cdr3_aa: ASSPAGGLGNQPQH
v_call: TRBV24-1; j_call: TRBJ2-1; clone_size: few; cdr3_aa: ATSDPTSGYNEQF
v_call: TRBV12-3/TRBV12-4; j_call: TRBJ1-1; clone_size: many; cdr3_aa: ASSRPGQGKTEAF
v_call: TRBV20-1; j_call: TRBJ2-1; clone_size: many; cdr3_aa: SARDLGGSTRYNEQF
v_call: TRBV12-3/TRBV12-4; j_call: TRBJ1-2; clone_size: many; cdr3_aa: ASSLDLLANYGYT
v_call: TRBV5-1; j_call: TRBJ2-3; clone_size: many; cdr3_aa: ASSLGGAADTQY
v_call: TRBV6-5; j_call: TRBJ2-7; clone_size: many; cdr3_aa: ASSRGGAYEQY
v_call: TRBV3-1; j_call: TRBJ2-2; clone_size: .; cdr3_aa: ASSHRAGGTNTGELF
v_call: TRBV7-9; j_call: TRBJ1-1; clone_size: many; cdr3_aa: ASSLTGAEAF
v_call: TRBV25-1; j_call: TRBJ1-4; clone_size: many; cdr3_aa: ASSEWREVNEKLF
v_call: TRBV6-6; j_call: TRBJ2-5; clone_size: many; cdr3_aa: ASSSGAQETQY
v_call: TRBV5-1; j_call: TRBJ2-3; clone_size: many; cdr3_aa: ASSSLQRTDTQY
v_call: TRBV7-6; j_call: TRBJ1-1; clone_size: many; cdr3_aa: ASSPGQNTEAF
v_call: TRBV5-1; j_call: TRBJ1-1; clone_size: few; cdr3_aa: ASSLDRGGEAF
v_call: TRBV7-8; j_call: TRBJ1-5; clone_size: many; cdr3_aa: ASSSGHLNQPQH
v_call: TRBV12-3/TRBV12-4; j_call: TRBJ1-1; clone_size: many; cdr3_aa: ASSPLTGSEAF
v_call: TRBV7-2; j_call: TRBJ2-3; clone_size: many; cdr3_aa: ASSLGLSTDTQY
v_call: TRBV5-1; j_call: TRBJ2-1; clone_size: many; cdr3_aa: ASSTAGVYNEQF
v_call: TRBV4-2; j_call: TRBJ2-1; clone_size: many; cdr3_aa: ASSQRTGTSGPNEQF
v_call: TRBV5-5; j_call: TRBJ2-2; clone_size: few; cdr3_aa: ASSRSDWNTGELF
v_call: TRBV20-1; j_call: TRBJ2-1; clone_size: many; cdr3_aa: SAIGRANNEQF
v_call: TRBV20-1; j_call: TRBJ2-1; clone_size: .; cdr3_aa: SARDPGTSPSRRQF
v_call: TRBV20-1; j_call: TRBJ2-3; clone_size: many; cdr3_aa: SAGLAGSRTDTQY
v_call: TRBV5-5; j_call: TRBJ1-3; clone_size: many; cdr3_aa: ASSPPRGVGNTIY
v_call: TRBV5-5; j_call: TRBJ2-2; clone_size: many; cdr3_aa: ASSLVEFNTGELF
v_call: TRBV10-3; j_call: TRBJ1-3; clone_size: many; cdr3_aa: AISAVEGNTIY
v_call: TRBV20-1; j_call: TRBJ1-5; clone_size: many; cdr3_aa: SANAGSQPQH
v_call: TRBV5-1; j_call: TRBJ2-1; clone_size: many; cdr3_aa: ASSSPKREPNNEQF
v_call: TRBV5-1; j_call: TRBJ1-1; clone_size: .; cdr3_aa: ASSTSGGNTEAF